One and the same sample provided the 8 T cell receptor beta chains below, sequenced in a study of T cells in severe cutaneous drug reactions. Libraries were made by iRepertoire multiplex PCR with TCR subtype-specific primers for bulk and single-cell sequencing. One entry per CDR3 protein, without DNA, is what TCRdb gives after re-calling the multiplex PCR reads. This sample's table has under 5,000 distinct CDR3 sequences. Carbamazepine had induced Stevens-Johnson syndrome or toxic epidermal necrolysis in the sequenced donors. The specimen sequenced was PBMCs. The receptor source for this set is a human donor with Stevens-Johnson syndrome, a severe cutaneous drug reaction.

The CDR3 spells CASSQTGAKEAFF. This chain uses TRBV27 with TRBJ1-1; the TCRdb D gene call, TRBD1, has no DNA to confirm it. The V gene's germline CDR1 is MNHEY and CDR2 SMNVEV (reference sequence). The CDR3 totals 13 residues.

This clonotype is labeled medium-sized based on frequency. This sequence joins TRBV9 and TRBJ2-7; TCRdb returns TRBD1, unconfirmable since there is no DNA. The CDR3 spans 16 residues. The germline V gene encodes CDR1 SGDLS and CDR2 YYNGEE. CDR3 protein: CASSANSGTDSYEQYF.

By frequency, this clonotype is medium-sized. The chain recombines TRBV6-1 with TRBJ1-5. CDR1 is MNHNS, CDR2 SASEGT, per germline. The CDR3 length is 16 residues. The CDR3 protein is CASSEGQGYSNQPQHF.

This chain joins TRBV27 and TRBJ2-7; with no DNA, the TCRdb D assignment of TRBD1 cannot be verified. Germline loops: CDR1 MNHEY, CDR2 SMNVEV (reference sequence). This CDR3 has 13 residues. The CDR3 loop is CASSGSGAGEQYF.

The V call is TRBV19, the J call TRBJ1-4. CDR1 and CDR2 (germline): LNHDA, SQIVND (reference sequence). The CDR3 consists of 14 residues. This CDR3 reads CASRNSATNEKLFF. Supplemented by reference TRBV19 and TRBJ1-4, the full variable domain reads DGGITQSPKYLFRKEGQNVTLSCEQNLNHDAMYWYRQDPGQGLRLIYYSQIVNDFQKGDIAEGYSVSREKKESFPLTVTSAQKNPTAFYLCASRNSATNEKLFFGSGTQLSVL.

The V gene is TRBV4-3, the J gene TRBJ2-1; TCRdb lists TRBD2, though no DNA is available to test this call. The CDR3 length is 17 residues. Germline lookup yields CDR1 LGHNA and CDR2 YSLEER. The CDR3 loop is CASSQEGLAGSYNEQFF.

The chain couples TRBV7-9 to TRBJ2-7; there is no DNA to check the TCRdb D call of TRBD1. The CDR3 spans 14 residues. Germline V lookup: CDR1 SEHNR, CDR2 FQNEAQ (reference sequence). CDR3 sequence reads: CASSLVAGQDEQYF.

The chain combines TRBV20-1 with TRBJ2-5; TCRdb indicates TRBD1, and absent DNA this call remains unverified. Germline values: CDR1 DFQATT, CDR2 SNEGSKA (reference sequence). The CDR3 is made up of 14 amino acids. The CDR3 spells CSARDAGSQETQYF.